Listed here are 5 T cell receptor beta chains from one sample, sequenced in a study of T cell repertoires in cytomegalovirus infection. Their antigen targets remain unknown. Via MiXCR, TCRdb re-called the reads, giving one row per CDR3 protein. This repertoire shows 700,000 to 850,000 distinct CDR3 sequences, roughly 33% found once; its top ten account for roughly 12%. This specimen consisted of cultured CD8+ T cells from PBMCs, obtained from culture after CMV antigen stimulation. The receptors were sampled from a human donor in good health (CMV status not recorded). Some clones in this sample may be carry-over from other donors' samples.

The sample holds many counts of this clonotype. The V and J genes are TRBV14 and TRBJ1-2; D unclear. Trimming stripped 1 base from V and 2 bases from J, with 8 bases between. CDR3 size: 14 residues. The germline V gene has CDR1 SGHDN and CDR2 FVKESK. CDR3 region: CASSQGPGNYGYTF. The CDR3 DNA sequence: TGTGCCAGCAGCCAAGGGCCGGGGAACTATGGCTACACCTTC.

The table lists this clonotype with a few counts. This chain connects TRBV7-2 to TRBJ2-7, with a tentative D call TRBD1 (5 bases). V was cut by 4 bases and J by 3 bases, with 10 bases left in between. Germline V gene lookup returns CDR1 SGHTA and CDR2 FQGNSA. The CDR3 covers 13 residues. CDR3 bases: TGTGCCAGCAGCTCAGACAGTTTCTACGAGCAGTACGTC. Translation: CASSSDSFYEQYV.

The rearrangement uses TRBV7-9 and TRBJ1-1; D gene unclear. Trimming pared 6 bases from V and 4 bases from J, leaving 12 bases between. The CDR3 sequence is 13 residues long. Germline V CDR1 and CDR2: SEHNR, FQNEAQ (reference sequence). The CDR3 spells CASRLDGSTEAFF. The CDR3 nucleotides read TGTGCCAGCAGACTCGACGGGTCCACTGAAGCTTTCTTT.

The genes are TRBV27 and TRBJ1-1, with TRBD1 matching 7 bases. V lost 8 bases and J lost 8; bases outside the gene matches: 14. This CDR3 spans 14 amino acids. The germline CDR1 and CDR2 sequences are MNHEY and SMNVEV (reference sequence). The CDR3 protein is CASHKPGQATEAFF. In DNA form, the CDR3 reads TGTGCCAGCCACAAACCCGGACAGGCGACAGAAGCTTTCTTT.

The rearrangement uses TRBV29-1 and TRBJ2-5; D is perhaps TRBD2 (6 bases). This CDR3 spans 18 amino acids. CDR1 and CDR2 from the germline V gene are SQVTM and ANQGSEA. Between the trimmed V and J ends, which lost 0 bases and 5 bases, there was a span of 25 bases. Here the CDR3 reads CSVEDLFRVSGVEETQYF. The CDR3, as DNA: TGCAGCGTTGAAGATCTTTTTAGAGTCTCGGGAGTTGAGGAGACCCAGTACTTC.